The sequence of this TCR beta chain was determined in a study of cytomegalovirus exposure and HLA in healthy donors (dated by TCRdb to the late 2010s). About the study as a whole: According to an earlier analysis of 550 to 700 of the donors, about 170 million T cells yielded over 100 million unique TCR beta sequences and approximately 300 Gb of sequence data. About 320 gigabases of sequencing data and 80 million or so unique TCR sequences were included in an early release covering roughly 600 HLA-typed donors. Of the 350 to 450 genotyped donors, 65% to 90% fell in the genetic ancestry cluster associated with self-reported Caucasian donors. The study aimed to test whether cataloging public T cell receptors could reveal signatures of past pathogen exposure. The study used immunosequencing to profile the T cell repertoires of hundreds of subjects and linked those repertoires to cytomegalovirus serostatus. Besides the first cohort of roughly 660 subjects, a separate validation cohort made up of over 95 different subjects was used. High-throughput TCR immunosequencing, statistical association of individual TCRs with disease status, and machine learning were combined to predict cytomegalovirus infection status. A later analysis re-examined previously published TCR beta repertoires from several hundred donors and added high-resolution HLA genotyping to investigate patterns of TCR occurrence. The later analysis used no new phenotypic data to find candidate immune exposures, relying instead on TCR beta sequences and their occurrence across donors. To decide whether each TCR beta V gene segment behaved as functional or pseudogenic, an earlier analysis of 587 of the donors relied on high-throughput TCR beta sequencing. Donor age, sex, ethnicity and CMV serostatus were compiled together with the repertoire data. In a later genetic analysis, genome-wide SNP genotypes for about 65% of the roughly 700 donors were used, and that subset was treated as a discovery cohort. All discovery cohort repertoires had been generated on a single sequencing platform. Both class I and class II loci were covered by HLA typing, at four-digit resolution. The number of typed donors differed by locus: about 620-640 for A, B, C, DRB1 and DQB1; some 500 for DQA1; about 600 for DPA1; and some 470 for DPB1. Because of strong linkage in the cohort, roughly five DR-DQ haplotypes were treated as single units for association and clustering. Among some 400 genotyped donors of the cohort, an average of about 240,000 unique TCR beta nucleotide sequences were sequenced per donor, around a sixth of them non-productive.

Library method: the immunoSEQ multiplex PCR assay. For the multiplex PCR, a mixture combining 60 forward primers for TCR Vbeta segments and 13 reverse primers for TCR Jbeta segments was used. The CDR3 region of rearranged TCR beta genes was amplified from genomic DNA with a multiplex PCR assay. Amplified TCR beta libraries were sequenced as 87-base-pair reads on the Illumina HiSeq System. Turning to the authors' computational methods: A later analysis counted about 80 million unique TCR beta chains across the 700 or so repertoires, and roughly 11 million of these chains were shared by at least two donors. A nearest-neighbor algorithm error-corrected the raw reads and collapsed the reads into unique sequences, merging closely related sequences to remove PCR and sequencing errors. To assign V, D and J gene segments, CDR3 sequences were aligned to IMGT reference sequences. For a sequence to be retained, a match of at least six nucleotides was required to both a V gene segment and a J gene segment. Rearrangements were called productive when the CDR3 lacked stop codons and stayed in frame with V and J; all others were non-productive. CDR3 was defined by IMGT convention, running from the second conserved V-encoded cysteine to the conserved J-encoded phenylalanine. The earlier analysis of about 590 of the donors excluded sequences that lacked an unambiguous match to a single V gene segment. In an earlier analysis of approximately 590 of the donors, V segments were called functional above 56.7% productive rearrangements and were called segregating when the between-donor standard deviation exceeded 5%. A statistical classification framework was developed to diagnose cytomegalovirus status using the catalog of TCR beta chain sequences. V and J gene assignment, in a later analysis, came from comparing TCR nucleotide sequences with IMGT/GENE-DB human TR gene sequences. Using the TCRdist pipeline, a later analysis assigned CDR3 sequences along with most-parsimonious VDJ recombination scenarios. In a later analysis, each TCR beta chain was defined by its CDR3 amino acid sequence together with its V-gene family, and reads lacking a unique V-gene family were excluded. To address suspected cross-contamination and a sequencing artifact, a later analysis removed some 620 highly shared, low-generation-probability nucleotide sequences. In a later analysis, a clonal expansion index was calculated for each public chain from normalized within-repertoire ranks of inferred template counts. In a later analysis, generation probabilities were computed using a VDJ recombination model fitted to out-of-frame rearrangements, and the results were checked against IGoR. In a later analysis, hypergeometric tests were used to score TCR-TCR, TCR-HLA and TCR-CMV co-occurrence, with a repertoire-size bias correction applied to TCR pairs. To estimate false discovery rates, a later analysis permuted the HLA or CMV assignments 20 times. In a later analysis, co-occurring TCRs were grouped using DBSCAN, and TCRdist sequence similarity was added for clustering within HLA-allele-positive subsets. Co-occurrence clustering excluded repertoires with fewer than 30,000 or more than 120,000 public chains, plus five with anomalous nucleotide sharing. TCRdb limited this immuneACCESS table to in-frame rearrangements with V and J called. A share of clones is missing; checked studies link under half to unresolved V genes, and the rest is unexplained. V, J and clone size derive from that table, while D and trimming were established from the DNA sequence. The sample records about 120,000 clones, about 74% of which are singletons. 2.7% of the sample is taken by the ten largest.

The research as a whole found: Three of the identified cytomegalovirus-associated TCR beta chains were confirmed in vitro to be specific for cytomegalovirus antigens. The authors suggested that the approach could potentially be generalized to other disease states and immunological phenotypes. A later analysis found that most CMV-associated TCR beta chains appeared HLA-restricted, with HLA associations seemingly driven largely by CMV exposure. The classifier was reported to diagnose cytomegalovirus status with high specificity and sensitivity in both the original and validation cohorts. An association between a missense DCLRE1C variant and V-gene and J-gene trimming of TCR beta chains was found in a later genetic analysis and replicated in an independent cohort. The presence/absence analyses assumed that sequencing depth was roughly uniform across donors, and that assumption may not be true. The study gave a list of 150 to 200 TCR beta chains associated with cytomegalovirus. CMV serostatus was the only immune exposure information available for the cohort. Because some donors lacked HLA typing at each locus, the association tests relied only on the typed subset. In a later analysis, TCR association rates were found to vary across HLA loci, with the most associated TCRs seen for DRB1 alleles and the fewest for HLA-C alleles. The cohort was sequenced for TCR beta chains only, and without alpha or paired-chain data the features that could be detected were limited. Compared with equally common non-associated chains, HLA-associated TCR beta chains in a later analysis were more clonally expanded and had lower generation probabilities. When HLA alleles, especially DR and DQ, strongly co-occurred, attributing TCR associations to individual alleles was difficult. Correlated functional status among segregating V segments might be attributable to linkage disequilibrium, but an unknown experimental factor could not be ruled out. According to a later analysis, parvovirus B19, influenza, CMV and Epstein-Barr virus appeared linked to several top co-occurrence clusters. Most TCR sequences were observed very rarely across donors, whereas some public TCRs were present in many individuals. In a later genetic analysis, fewer N-insertions in productive TCRs were reported among donors in an Asian-associated ancestry cluster than the roughly 700-donor mean. A further reported finding was that TCR beta sequences accurately predicted the HLA-A and HLA-B alleles for most subjects in the first cohort. At a false discovery rate of 0.05, a later analysis linked 16,951 TCR beta sequences to specific HLA alleles. Some IMGT-functional V segments, including TRBV6-2 and TRBV6-3, could not be distinguished by the 87-base-pair reads and were therefore excluded. Broadly in line with IMGT annotations, most TCR beta V segments showed up in productive rearrangements about 90% or about 30% of the time in an earlier analysis of approximately 600 of the donors. The earlier analysis of a few hundred of the donors excluded 15 to 20 rarely observed V segments, including chromosome 9 orphons, because counts were too low. A cluster of highly shared sequence variants was judged likely to be a technical artifact of the sequencing pipeline.

This clone was counted between two and nine times. What antigen it recognizes has not been identified. There are no base qualities to consult, and no much larger clone falls within one base. The germline V gene gives CDR1 as MNHEY and CDR2 as SVGAGI. The CDR3 has 14 amino acids, counting the end cysteine and phenylalanine. Left in the record is the CDR3 DNA by itself, 42 bases read in frame from the first base. In total, approximately 700 healthy bone marrow donors made up the cohort. Cohort members were all nominally healthy when sampled, although unrecorded immune exposures were likely present. The donor tested CMV seropositive and was one of the 289 seropositive cohort members. A peripheral blood sample was provided by each donor, and peripheral blood mononuclear cells were used for TCR beta sequencing. Genomic DNA was extracted from the blood cell samples with the Qiagen DNeasy Blood Extraction Kit.

The chain employs TRBV6-5 and TRBJ2-5; 9 junctional bases match TRBD2. The J call is uncertain, as TRBJ2-7 better fits the DNA end. The source is a woman in her forties in good health and CMV-seropositive. Sequences were obtained from PBMCs. The DNA reads as follows: TGTGCCAGCAGTTGGGGACTAGCAGTCAACGAGCAGTACTTC. Its protein reads: CASSWGLAVNEQYF.